One and the same sample provided the 8 T cell receptor beta chains below, sequenced in a study of monozygotic twins with inflammatory bowel disease. TCRdb derives one entry per CDR3 protein from the 5' RACE reads, leaving out DNA. The sample has over 110,000 distinct CDR3 sequences. Sequencing was carried out using blood. Receptor source: a human donor with ulcerative colitis or Crohn's disease, or a healthy co-twin of an affected twin (not recorded which).

The chain combines TRBV7-2 with TRBJ2-7; TCRdb gives TRBD1 as the D gene, but with no DNA this cannot be confirmed. Germline CDR1 SGHTA, CDR2 FQGNSA. The CDR3 is 15 amino acids. The CDR3 is CASCLAGDLSYEQYF.

The V call is TRBV24-1, the J call TRBJ2-3; checking the TCRdb D call of TRBD1 is not possible without DNA. Germline V gives CDR1 KGHDR, CDR2 SFDVKD. The CDR3 length is 18 residues. This CDR3 reads CATSDRLTTGGNTDTQYF.

This chain joins TRBV20-1 and TRBJ1-5; lacking DNA, the TRBD1 call made by TCRdb goes unchecked. The CDR3 loop spans 15 amino acids. Germline lookup yields CDR1 DFQATT and CDR2 SNEGSKA (reference sequence). The CDR3: CSAHNPLKPGQPQHF.

This sequence joins TRBV18 and TRBJ1-1; TCRdb names TRBD1, which stays unverified in the absence of DNA. CDR3 size: 15 residues. Germline loops: CDR1 KGHSH, CDR2 LQKENI. CDR3 amino acids: CASSPQPGGNTEAFF.

The chain carries TRBV27 and TRBJ2-7. The CDR3 is 13 residues long. CDR1 MNHEY and CDR2 SMNVEV come from the germline V gene (reference sequence). The CDR3 sequence is CASSRTIAYEQYF.

This chain links TRBV2 with TRBJ2-1; the TCRdb D gene call, TRBD2, has no DNA to confirm it. CDR1 is SNHLY, CDR2 FYNNEI, per germline. The CDR3 has 14 residues. CDR3 loop: CASSEGQRGVGQFF.

The genes are TRBV6-2 or TRBV6-3 and TRBJ2-4; TCRdb returns TRBD1, unconfirmable since there is no DNA. This CDR3 region has 16 residues. Germline-derived CDR1 and CDR2 are MNHEY and SVGEGT. Here the CDR3 reads CASSYPTGEGANIQYF.

J is TRBJ2-7 and V is TRBV7-3; TCRdb selects TRBD1, and the lack of DNA leaves this call unchecked. The V gene's germline CDR1 is SGHTA and CDR2 FQGTGA. The CDR3 length is 15 residues. The CDR3 here is CASSLMGGAGYEQYF.